Listed below are T cell receptor beta chains from one sample, sequenced in a study of blood T cell repertoires in COVID-19. Profiled with immunoSEQ multiplex PCR; TCRdb holds only in-frame clones, not every one. The repertoire consists of roughly 220,000 clones, with roughly 86% occurring once and the leading ten covering more than 8.5%. The source material was peripheral blood. The receptors here all came from a woman in her forties or fifties with COVID-19, enrolled during active disease. The CDR3 runs from the conserved cysteine through the conserved F or W. D genes are given only for firm matches. A row's size may be missing; if present it is once, few, many or a size class.

d_gene	abundance	v_gene	j_gene	CDR3aa	CDR3nt
TRBD1	-	TRBV30	TRBJ1-5	CAWSTGGYNQPQHF	TGTGCCTGGTCGACAGGGGGGTACAATCAGCCCCAGCATTTT
-	-	TRBV11-2	TRBJ1-2	CASSLTGLYGYTF	TGTGCCAGCAGCTTGACAGGCCTCTATGGCTACACCTTC
-	-	TRBV6-6	TRBJ1-5	CASTLPPSNQPQHF	TGTGCCAGCACCCTCCCCCCGAGCAATCAGCCCCAGCATTTT
-	-	TRBV29-1	TRBJ1-1	CSVVRSGPNTEAFF	TGCAGCGTTGTTCGGAGCGGGCCGAACACTGAAGCTTTCTTT
TRBD2	-	TRBV24-1	TRBJ2-2	CATLAGGPNGELFF	TGTGCCACCTTAGCGGGGGGGCCGAACGGGGAGCTGTTTTTT
TRBD1	-	TRBV19	TRBJ1-2	CASSSGQSGGYTF	TGTGCCAGTAGTTCGGGACAGTCGGGGGGCTACACCTTC
TRBD2	-	TRBV13	TRBJ2-3	CASRASGGYHTQYF	TGTGCCAGCAGGGCTAGCGGGGGGTATCATACGCAGTATTTT
-	-	TRBV5-8	TRBJ1-1	CASSLAPSLEAFF	TGTGCCAGCAGCTTGGCACCGAGTCTTGAAGCTTTCTTT
TRBD2	-	TRBV7-2	TRBJ2-3	CASSLREWTSTDTQYF	TGTGCCAGCAGCTTAAGGGAGTGGACTAGTACAGATACGCAGTATTTT
TRBD1	-	TRBV13	TRBJ2-2	CASSLGTGNTGELFF	TGTGCCAGCAGCTTGGGGACAGGGAACACCGGGGAGCTGTTTTTT
TRBD1	-	TRBV5-4	TRBJ1-4	CASSLRSGQNEKLFF	TGTGCCAGCAGCTTGAGGTCGGGACAGAATGAAAAACTGTTTTTT
-	-	TRBV11-1	TRBJ1-1	CASSPLSALNTEAFF	TGTGCCAGCAGCCCACTATCGGCCCTGAACACTGAAGCTTTCTTT
-	-	TRBV5-1	TRBJ1-2	CASSLRQHYGYTF	TGCGCCAGCAGCCTTCGACAGCACTATGGCTACACCTTC
-	-	TRBV9	TRBJ1-1	CASSLGGRGPTEAFF	TGTGCCAGCAGCCTCGGGGGGCGCGGGCCCACTGAAGCTTTCTTT
-	-	TRBV5-4	TRBJ2-5	CASSSWGGQETQYF	TGTGCCAGCAGCTCTTGGGGAGGACAAGAGACCCAGTACTTC
-	-	TRBV5-1	TRBJ2-1	CASSPPREGMREQFF	TGCGCCAGCAGCCCACCCCGAGAGGGTATGCGCGAGCAGTTCTTC
-	-	TRBV29-1	TRBJ1-1	CSVSDSMNTEAFF	TGCAGCGTTTCTGACAGTATGAACACTGAAGCTTTCTTT
-	-	TRBV7-9	TRBJ1-6	CASSLSRYENSPLHF	TGTGCCAGCAGCTTATCTCGGTACGAGAATTCACCCCTCCACTTT
TRBD1	-	TRBV7-9	TRBJ1-4	CASSFGQGNEKLFF	TGTGCCAGCAGCTTCGGACAGGGGAATGAAAAACTGTTTTTT
-	-	TRBV21-1	TRBJ2-1	CASSKAALAGGISEQFF	TGTGCCAGCAGCAAAGCGGCGCTAGCGGGGGGCATCAGTGAGCAGTTCTTC
-	-	TRBV6-5	TRBJ1-1	CASSPGSWTEAFF	TGTGCCAGCAGTCCAGGGTCGTGGACTGAAGCTTTCTTT
TRBD2	once	TRBV5-1	TRBJ2-2	CASSSSTSGTGELFF	TGCGCCAGCAGCTCCAGCACTAGCGGCACCGGGGAGCTGTTTTTT
-	-	TRBV21-1	TRBJ1-1	CASSKGGPGQGPDEAFF	TGTGCCAGCAGCAAAGGGGGACCGGGACAGGGGCCCGATGAAGCTTTCTTT
-	-	TRBV19	TRBJ1-2	CASSPGGHGYTF	TGTGCCAGTTCCCCAGGAGGGCACGGCTACACCTTC
TRBD1	-	TRBV28	TRBJ1-2	CASNVVARGSLGYTF	TGTGCCAGCAATGTCGTAGCCAGGGGGTCTCTTGGCTACACCTTC
-	-	TRBV2	TRBJ1-4	CASIAGPTNEKLFF	TGTGCCAGCATCGCGGGTCCAACTAATGAAAAACTGTTTTTT
-	-	TRBV2	TRBJ1-2	CASRREDGYTF	TGTGCCAGCAGACGGGAGGATGGCTACACCTTC
-	-	TRBV19	TRBJ1-2	CASSNPGRVNGYTF	TGTGCCAGTAGTAATCCCGGGAGGGTTAACGGCTACACCTTC
TRBD1	-	TRBV24-1	TRBJ1-5	CATSLGQGSNQPQHF	TGTGCCACCAGCCTAGGACAGGGAAGCAATCAGCCCCAGCATTTT
-	-	TRBV5-1	TRBJ1-2	CASSLGRGKGGYTF	TGCGCCAGCAGCTTGGGGAGGGGCAAAGGCGGCTACACCTTC
-	-	TRBV7-9	TRBJ1-4	CASSPGANEKLFF	TGTGCCAGCAGCCCCGGAGCTAATGAAAAACTGTTTTTT
-	-	TRBV7-2	TRBJ1-5	CASSLDGAGAQPQHF	TGTGCCAGCAGCTTAGATGGGGCAGGGGCCCAGCCCCAGCATTTT
-	-	TRBV6-5	TRBJ1-4	CASSYGRGNEKLFF	TGTGCCAGCAGTTACGGCAGGGGAAATGAAAAACTGTTTTTT
-	-	TRBV7-8	TRBJ2-1	CASSPGVSYNEQFF	TGTGCCAGCAGCCCCGGGGTCTCCTACAATGAGCAGTTCTTC
-	-	TRBV29-1	TRBJ2-7	CSVELGAVGFYEQYF	TGCAGCGTTGAACTAGGGGCAGTCGGCTTCTACGAGCAGTACTTC
-	-	TRBV7-2	TRBJ2-2	CASSSYTQGGGGELFF	TGTGCCAGCAGCTCGTACACTCAGGGCGGCGGCGGGGAGCTGTTTTTT
TRBD1	few	TRBV28	TRBJ1-6	CASTLRTGWSPLHF	TGTGCCAGCACCCTCCGGACAGGGTGGAGTCCCCTCCACTTT
TRBD1	once	TRBV28	TRBJ2-5	CASSSLGQVGGETQYF	TGTGCCAGCAGCTCACTGGGACAGGTGGGGGGAGAGACCCAGTACTTC
TRBD2	-	TRBV3-1/TRBV3-2	TRBJ2-5	CASSRSGARGEETQYF	TGTGCCAGCAGCCGGTCCGGGGCACGGGGGGAGGAGACCCAGTACTTC
TRBD1	-	TRBV7-8	TRBJ2-7	CASSPRTGYEQYF	TGTGCCAGCAGCCCCCGGACAGGCTACGAGCAGTACTTC
-	-	TRBV6-1	TRBJ2-7	CASSEGPSSYEQYF	TGTGCCAGCAGTGAAGGTCCGAGCTCCTACGAGCAGTACTTC
TRBD2	-	TRBV3-1/TRBV3-2	TRBJ2-5	CASSQEGWSGGLETQYF	TGTGCCAGCAGCCAAGAAGGATGGTCGGGGGGGCTAGAGACCCAGTACTTC
TRBD2	few	TRBV7-8	TRBJ2-1	CASNGLAGYNEQFF	TGTGCCAGCAATGGGCTAGCGGGGTACAATGAGCAGTTCTTC
TRBD1	-	TRBV27	TRBJ1-6	CASSSMGTVSSPLHF	TGTGCCAGCAGCTCTATGGGGACAGTATCTTCACCCCTCCACTTT
TRBD2	-	TRBV11-2	TRBJ2-5	CASSGASGGEETQYF	TGTGCCAGCAGCGGGGCTAGCGGGGGCGAAGAGACCCAGTACTTC
-	-	TRBV4-3	TRBJ1-2	CASSQHGGRGRFGYTF	TGCGCCAGCAGCCAACACGGAGGGCGGGGTCGGTTTGGCTACACCTTC
TRBD1	-	TRBV11-2	TRBJ1-1	CASSLEAGGMNTEAFF	TGTGCCAGCAGCTTAGAGGCAGGGGGCATGAACACTGAAGCTTTCTTT
TRBD1	-	TRBV5-1	TRBJ1-1	CASSLSMGQGTEAFF	TGCGCCAGCAGCTTGTCTATGGGACAGGGGACCGAAGCTTTCTTT